The entry that follows covers one T cell receptor (beta chain) sequence. This CDR3 region has 16 residues. From germline, CDR1 is MGHRA and CDR2 YSYEKL. Deletions cut 0 bases from V and 3 bases from J, with 13 bases between. The data stem from a study of OX40 agonist ivuxolimab in advanced cancers. Study summary: Of mixed ages from about 20 to 90 and averaging approximately 60 years, the group was over 80% male. Three patients, one with hepatocellular carcinoma and two with cutaneous melanoma, achieved partial responses.

Libraries were prepared by immunoSEQ multiplex PCR; TCRdb keeps only in-frame clonotypes and omits some of them. The sample yields under 140,000 clones, approximately 89% seen once. The receptor's source is an adult with an advanced solid tumor such as melanoma, head and neck, liver or kidney cancer. Sequencing was performed on CD4+ or CD8+ T cells sorted from blood, taken in a trial of the OX40 agonist ivuxolimab. This chain links TRBV4-1 with TRBJ2-3; maybe TRBD1 (7 bases). The CDR3 region is CASSQEGRGVTDTQYF. The CDR3 coding sequence is TGCGCCAGCAGCCAAGAAGGCAGGGGGGTAACAGATACGCAGTATTTT.